This is a list of T cell receptor beta chains from one sample in a study of blood T cell repertoires in COVID-19. Using immunoSEQ multiplex PCR, the repertoire was profiled, and TCRdb retains in-frame clones only, with some absent. Here the sample spans tens of thousands of clones, about 83% being singletons. Sequenced: peripheral blood. These receptors all come from a woman aged 80 or older with acute or convalescent COVID-19. Each CDR3 is given with its conserved first and last residue. The D gene is left open where the match is weak. Clone sizes are given selectively: once, few, many, or a class where the clone is expanded.

CDR3 DNA,CDR3 protein,J gene,clone size,CDR3 length,D gene,V gene
TGTGCCAGTAGTACTAGCGGAGCCGGGGAGCTGTTTTTT,CASSTSGAGELFF,TRBJ2-2,NA,13,TRBD2,TRBV19
TGCGCCAGCAGTGAGTTGGGACAGACCTACGAGCAGTACTTC,CASSELGQTYEQYF,TRBJ2-7,NA,14,TRBD1,TRBV10-1
TGTGCCAGCTCACGGGACAGCTTCACTGAAGCTTTCTTT,CASSRDSFTEAFF,TRBJ1-1,NA,13,TRBD1,TRBV18
TGTGCCAGCAGCCAAGGAGAAGCTTACGAGCAGTACTTC,CASSQGEAYEQYF,TRBJ2-7,NA,13,NA,TRBV4-2
TGTGCCAGCAGTACCCCTAGGGGGAGTACCAACGAGCAGTACTTC,CASSTPRGSTNEQYF,TRBJ2-7,NA,15,NA,TRBV28
TGTGCCAGCAGTTACAAGGGGGCAGGGACTGAAGCTTTCTTT,CASSYKGAGTEAFF,TRBJ1-1,few,14,TRBD1,TRBV6-2/TRBV6-3
TGTGCCAGCAGTGTCCAAAGCGGTACTCTCACAGATACGCAGTATTTT,CASSVQSGTLTDTQYF,TRBJ2-3,NA,16,NA,TRBV2
TGTGCCAGCAGTTCAGCCGGACAGGGGGCCCCTAATGAAAAACTGTTTTTT,CASSSAGQGAPNEKLFF,TRBJ1-4,NA,17,TRBD1,TRBV28
TGTGCCAGCAGGACAGGGGTCACTGAAGCTTTCTTT,CASRTGVTEAFF,TRBJ1-1,once,12,TRBD1,TRBV6-6
TGTGCCAGCAGCTTCTCCCAGGGGGCGCGGGGAAACACCATATATTTT,CASSFSQGARGNTIYF,TRBJ1-3,NA,16,TRBD1,TRBV7-2
TGTGCCAGCAGCTTAGGGGCAGGGAGGGGCAATCAGCCCCAGCATTTT,CASSLGAGRGNQPQHF,TRBJ1-5,NA,16,NA,TRBV7-8
TGTGCCAGCAGTTCTAGCGGGAGGCAAACAGATACGCAGTATTTT,CASSSSGRQTDTQYF,TRBJ2-3,NA,15,TRBD2,TRBV28
TGTGCCAGCCAACAGGGCTTTGGAAACACCATATATTTT,CASQQGFGNTIYF,TRBJ1-3,NA,13,NA,TRBV6-5
TGTGCCACCAGTGATCCGCAGGGGGGAGGTGGCTACACCTTC,CATSDPQGGGGYTF,TRBJ1-2,NA,14,TRBD1,TRBV24-1
TGTGCCACCAGTGATTCCTGGAGGGGCGGGGAGCTGTTTTTT,CATSDSWRGGELFF,TRBJ2-2,few,14,NA,TRBV24-1
TGTGCCGCCAAGGCGGGACAGGGGGCGGAACTTTTTCAAGAGACCCAGTACTTC,CAAKAGQGAELFQETQYF,TRBJ2-5,NA,18,TRBD1,TRBV10-3
TGCAGCGTTGAAAGGGGGGGTGGTGGCTACACCTTC,CSVERGGGGYTF,TRBJ1-2,NA,12,NA,TRBV29-1
TGTGCCAGCAGCCAAGATAACGGACAAGGGATAACAGATACGCAGTATTTT,CASSQDNGQGITDTQYF,TRBJ2-3,NA,17,NA,TRBV3-1/TRBV3-2
TGTGCCAGCTCACTGAACAGGGAGGAGCAGTTCTTC,CASSLNREEQFF,TRBJ2-1,NA,12,NA,TRBV18
TGCAGTGCTAGTGAGGGGACAGGGGGAGCCAAAAACATTCAGTACTTC,CSASEGTGGAKNIQYF,TRBJ2-4,NA,16,TRBD1,TRBV20-1
TGTGCCAGCAGCCCCGGACTAGCGAGGGGCACAGATACGCAGTATTTT,CASSPGLARGTDTQYF,TRBJ2-3,few,16,TRBD2,TRBV7-9
TGTGCCAGCTCACCTGACAGGGTGGAAAAACTGTTTTTT,CASSPDRVEKLFF,TRBJ1-4,NA,13,TRBD1,TRBV18
TGTGCCAGCAGCTTAACTAGCGGGGCATACAATGAGCAGTTCTTC,CASSLTSGAYNEQFF,TRBJ2-1,NA,15,TRBD2,TRBV11-3
TGTGCCAGCAGGGGGACAGCTGGAAACACCATATATTTT,CASRGTAGNTIYF,TRBJ1-3,NA,13,TRBD1,TRBV11-1
TGCGCCAGCAGCTTGGGGGAGACAGCGGGTTCACCCCTCCACTTT,CASSLGETAGSPLHF,TRBJ1-6,NA,15,NA,TRBV5-1
TGTGCTAGTGGCTCCGGGACAGGCCACCAAGAGACCCAGTACTTC,CASGSGTGHQETQYF,TRBJ2-5,NA,15,TRBD1,TRBV12-5
TGTGCCAGCAGCCTCACCGGGGTGGGCTATGGCTACACCTTC,CASSLTGVGYGYTF,TRBJ1-2,few,14,NA,TRBV11-2